These T cell receptor beta chains were read from a single sample in a study of shared clonotypes between healthy human individuals. This table comes from immunoSEQ multiplex PCR, and its TCRdb copy is limited to in-frame clones, with some not included. This table holds more than 2 million clones, about 95% found once. The material sequenced was naive CD8+ T cells sorted from blood. The receptors come from a man aged 18 to 29 in good health. The CDR3 runs from the conserved cysteine through the conserved F or W. A D gene is named only where the DNA matches it firmly. The listing skips clone size in some rows; elsewhere it reads once, few, many or a size class.

J gene,D gene,clone size,V gene,CDR3 protein,CDR3 DNA
TRBJ2-1,-,once,TRBV4-2,CASSQEERSHDEQFF,TGTGCCAGCAGCCAAGAGGAGAGGAGTCACGATGAGCAGTTCTTC
TRBJ2-7,-,-,TRBV19,CASSVGVSSYEQYF,TGTGCCAGTAGTGTGGGGGTTAGCTCCTACGAGCAGTACTTC
TRBJ2-1,TRBD1,once,TRBV7-9,CASSSTRDRGYNEQFF,TGTGCCAGCAGCTCTACCCGGGACAGGGGATACAATGAGCAGTTCTTC
TRBJ2-1,-,-,TRBV9,CASSVDGRPRQFF,TGTGCCAGCAGCGTAGATGGTCGACCTAGACAGTTCTTC
TRBJ2-2,-,-,TRBV7-2,CASSPAGELFF,TGTGCCAGCAGCCCTGCAGGGGAGCTGTTTTTT
TRBJ1-1,-,once,TRBV6-5,CASSYGGSTEAFF,TGTGCCAGCAGTTATGGCGGTAGCACTGAAGCTTTCTTT
TRBJ1-2,-,-,TRBV7-9,CASSLQGGQGYTF,TGTGCCAGCAGTCTACAGGGCGGGCAGGGCTACACCTTC
TRBJ2-7,-,-,TRBV7-9,CASSLGGQGKGEQYF,TGTGCCAGCAGCTTAGGAGGTCAGGGGAAGGGGGAGCAGTACTTC
TRBJ2-1,TRBD2,-,TRBV7-9,CASSPPYRGSVDEQFF,TGTGCCAGCAGCCCCCCTTATCGCGGGAGCGTGGATGAGCAGTTCTTC
TRBJ2-1,-,once,TRBV13,CASSLDYGNNEQFF,TGTGCCAGCAGCTTAGATTACGGGAACAATGAGCAGTTCTTC
TRBJ2-1,TRBD2,-,TRBV15,CATSTKRYMTSVDNEQFF,TGTGCCACCAGCACAAAACGTTATATGACTAGCGTAGACAATGAGCAGTTCTTC
TRBJ2-7,-,-,TRBV15,CATRGLVSHEQYF,TGTGCCACCAGGGGTCTCGTGTCCCACGAGCAGTACTTC
TRBJ2-2,TRBD2,-,TRBV29-1,CSVALAGDNTGELFF,TGCAGCGTTGCCCTAGCGGGAGATAACACCGGGGAGCTGTTTTTT
TRBJ1-5,TRBD1,-,TRBV19,CASSTMTGASQPQHF,TGTGCCAGTAGTACCATGACAGGGGCAAGTCAGCCCCAGCATTTT
TRBJ1-1,-,-,TRBV27,CASSLRQANTEAFF,TGTGCCAGCAGTTTAAGGCAGGCGAACACTGAAGCTTTCTTT
TRBJ1-3,TRBD1,-,TRBV5-6,CASSLVGTDSGNTIYF,TGTGCCAGCAGCTTGGTCGGGACAGACTCTGGAAACACCATATATTTT
TRBJ1-1,-,-,TRBV30,CAWSGRVTEAFF,TGTGCCTGGAGCGGCAGGGTCACTGAAGCTTTCTTT
TRBJ2-3,TRBD2,-,TRBV2,CASAPGASGRILNF,TGTGCCAGCGCTCCAGGAGCTAGCGGGAGGATCCTTAATTTT
TRBJ2-1,-,-,TRBV10-2,CASSESFEQFF,TGCGCCAGCAGTGAGTCCTTTGAGCAGTTCTTC
TRBJ2-5,-,-,TRBV11-2,CASSLDYGGEGNF,TGTGCCAGCAGCTTAGATTACGGGGGAGAGGGCAACTTC
TRBJ2-6,-,-,TRBV4-3,CASSGDTNSGANVLTF,TGCGCCAGCAGCGGGGACACAAACTCTGGGGCCAACGTCCTGACTTTC
TRBJ2-7,-,-,TRBV7-9,CASSSVEGTYEQYF,TGTGCCAGCAGCTCCGTGGAGGGGACCTACGAGCAGTACTTC